The source of this T cell receptor (beta chain) is a study of T cells in Graves' hyperthyroidism and ophthalmopathy. Background on the study: Peripheral blood collection took place at initial diagnosis, before any treatment. Notes on the study in general: The model made its ophthalmopathy prediction, and onset followed a median 6.5 months later.

The sample holds many counts of this clonotype. What it recognizes is unknown. Researchers amplified the TCR beta CDR3 regions from RNA transcripts. First-round RT-PCR targeting the TCR CDR3 was performed with the HTBI primer set. TCRdb reprocessed the multiplex PCR reads with MiXCR, giving one entry per CDR3 protein. The sample lists about 640,000 distinct CDR3 sequences; less than 25% were seen once. There are 15 residues in the CDR3. Per germline, CDR1 SGHTA and CDR2 FQGNSA. V lost 5 bases and J lost 4; bases outside the gene matches: 6. Ophthalmopathy in the patients scored at least 3 on Clinical Activity Score and at least 4 on NOSPECS grade, lasting under 3 months.

This chain uses TRBV7-2 with TRBJ2-1, with 9 nucleotides matching TRBD2. This clonotype originated in a man aged 25 to 45 with Graves' ophthalmopathy. Material for sequencing was blood. CDR3 sequence reads: CASSVSGLAYNEQFF. CDR3 sequence (DNA): TGTGCCAGCAGCGTCTCGGGACTAGCTTACAATGAGCAGTTCTTC.